This passage covers 10 T cell receptor beta chains from one sample sequenced in a study of T cell clonality in common variable immunodeficiency. Data came from immunoSEQ multiplex PCR; TCRdb stores just in-frame clones and leaves some out. The table records under 40,000 clones without singletons, the ten largest covering roughly 3.2%. Sequenced sample: peripheral blood mononuclear cells. The receptor source for this set is a person aged 18 to 75 in good health.

This clone showed up many times. CDR3 bases read: TGCGCCAGCAGCGGGGGACAGACAGACTACGAG. Translating it yields CASSGGQTDYE. The entire CDR3 protein is CASSGGQTDYEQYF. V usage is TRBV5-1 and J usage is TRBJ2-7, with 7 bases identical to TRBD1. The read ends 3 residues shy of where the CDR3 ends; the end is completed using the germline J gene. Germline CDR1 SGHRS, CDR2 YFSETQ. The junction had 7 bases not matched to a gene; V was cut back by 4 bases and J by 3 bases. This CDR3 is 14 amino acids long.

The sample holds many counts of this clone. Coverage ceases 3 residues before the CDR3 finishes, and the germline J gene fills in the end. The J gene is TRBJ2-1, the V gene TRBV6-2 or TRBV6-3; 8 bases line up with TRBD1. This CDR3 region has 14 residues. CDR1 MNHEY and CDR2 SVGEGT come from the germline V gene. After removal of 4 bases from V and 6 bases from J, the junction contained 5 bases not matched to a gene. CDR3 DNA (partial): TGTGCCAGCAGTTCAACGACAGGGGTCAATGAG. Translated: CASSSTTGVNE. The CDR3 in full is CASSSTTGVNEQFF.

This clone has a count of ten or more. The CDR3 end lies 3 residues beyond the end of the read and is filled in from the germline J gene. The chain has TRBV19 and TRBJ2-5; no firm D call. Germline CDR1 LNHDA, CDR2 SQIVND (reference sequence). The CDR3 contains 11 residues. V dropped 4 bases and J dropped 4 bases, with 4 bases sitting between them. The CDR3 loop reads CASSTGETQYF. CDR3 DNA (partial): TGTGCCAGTAGTACGGGAGAGACC.

This clone was counted at least ten times. The part of the CDR3 DNA that was read is TGTGCCAGCAGCTTAGCACTAGCGGGAGCCTACGAG. Protein: CASSLALAGAYE. The CDR3 in its entirety is CASSLALAGAYEQYF. The chain couples TRBV7-9 to TRBJ2-7, with 11 bases identical to TRBD2. The read ends 3 residues shy of where the CDR3 ends; the end is completed using the germline J gene. J was trimmed by 2 bases and V by 0 bases; bases with no gene match: 0. CDR3 size: 15 residues. Per the germline V gene, CDR1 is SEHNR and CDR2 is FQNEAQ (reference sequence).

This clone was recorded at least ten times. The read ends 3 residues early relative to the CDR3; the germline J gene fills the gap. The chain combines TRBV12-3 or TRBV12-4 with TRBJ2-1, with 12 bases matching TRBD2. V lost 6 bases, J lost 6 bases, and 3 bases stayed unmatched. The CDR3 contains 14 residues. CDR3 amino acids: CASSPSGRANEQFF. The CDR3 bases that were read are TGTGCCAGCAGCCCTAGCGGGAGGGCCAATGAG.

There are many counts of this clone. The CDR3 end is not reached by the read, which stops 3 residues before it; the germline J gene fills it in. This sequence joins TRBV5-4 and TRBJ1-2, with TRBD1 matching over 7 bases. V dropped 5 bases and J dropped 2; count of bases not matched to a gene: 3. The CDR3 is made up of 13 amino acids. The germline V gene has CDR1 SGHNT and CDR2 YYREEE (reference sequence). CDR3 amino acids: CASSSGQNYGYTF. Incomplete CDR3 DNA: TGTGCCAGCAGTTCGGGACAGAACTATGGC.

This clone was seen ten or more times. The sequenced CDR3 bases are TGTGCCAGTAGTATTTGGGACAGGGGGCCGGATGAG. It encodes CASSIWDRGPDE. The entire CDR3 protein reads CASSIWDRGPDEQFF. This chain connects TRBV19 to TRBJ2-1; 12 nucleotides match TRBD1. The CDR3 extends 3 residues past the end of the read, so its final part is completed from the germline J gene. CDR1 is LNHDA and CDR2 is SQIVND in the germline V gene (reference sequence). V lost 3 bases, J lost 8 bases, and 5 bases stayed unmatched. The CDR3 spans 15 residues. The full variable domain, its missing parts supplied by reference TRBV19 and TRBJ2-1, is DGGITQSPKYLFRKEGQNVTLSCEQNLNHDAMYWYRQDPGQGLRLIYYSQIVNDFQKGDIAEGYSVSREKKESFPLTVTSAQKNPTAFYLCASSIWDRGPDEQFFGPGTRLTVL.

This clone was seen repeatedly, ten times or more. The read terminates 3 residues ahead of where the CDR3 ends, so the germline J gene completes it. The V call is TRBV20-1, the J call TRBJ2-5; 8 bases line up with TRBD1. From germline, CDR1 is DFQATT and CDR2 SNEGSKA (reference sequence). V trimming: 5 bases; J trimming: 4 bases; junction bases outside the gene matches: 6. This CDR3 region has 13 residues. The covered CDR3 bases are TGCAGTGCTCAAGACAGGGGAAGAGAGACC. Its translation is CSAQDRGRET. The whole CDR3 is CSAQDRGRETQYF.

As concerns this clone: The read comes to an end 3 residues before the CDR3 does, leaving the germline J gene to fill in the end. J is TRBJ2-1 and V is TRBV7-9; no definite D call. From germline, CDR1 is SEHNR and CDR2 FQNEAQ (reference sequence). Trimming stripped 2 bases from V and 9 bases from J, with 11 bases between. The CDR3 extends over 13 amino acids. The CDR3: CASSLLSIGEQFF. The sequenced part of the CDR3 DNA is TGTGCCAGCAGCTTACTCTCGATCGGTGAG.

This clone was seen repeatedly, ten times or more. The read comes to an end 3 residues before the CDR3 does, leaving the germline J gene to fill in the end. The chain employs TRBV7-6 and TRBJ2-3, with 9 bases that match TRBD2. The germline V gene encodes CDR1 SGHVS and CDR2 FNYEAQ. J was trimmed by 3 bases and V by 5 bases; bases with no gene match: 6. This CDR3 comprises 15 residues. The CDR3 sequence is CASSAISGRTDTQYF. The CDR3 bases that were read are TGTGCCAGCAGCGCTATCAGCGGGAGGACAGATACG. The full variable domain, with the rest looked up from reference TRBV7-6 and TRBJ2-3, is GAGVSQSPRYKVTKRGQDVALRCDPISGHVSLYWYRQALGQGPEFLTYFNYEAQQDKSGLPNDRFSAERPEGSISTLTIQRTEQRDSAMYRCASSAISGRTDTQYFGPGTRLTVL.